These 31 T cell receptor beta chains were sequenced from one sample in a study of radiotherapy plus CTLA-4 blockade in lung cancer. TCRdb's table, derived via immunoSEQ multiplex PCR, lists solely in-frame clones and lacks some. The sample has about 98,000 clones, more than 75% seen once. This material consisted of peripheral blood, taken from a patient treated with radiotherapy plus ipilimumab. The source is a human donor with non-small cell lung cancer who had a partial response to radiotherapy plus ipilimumab.

The V and J genes are TRBV4-2 and TRBJ1-2; weak D call: TRBD1 (5 bases). This CDR3 contains 16 residues. V was trimmed by 0 bases and J by 1 base, leaving 12 bases between them. Germline V CDR1 and CDR2: LGHNA, YNFKEQ. The CDR3 is CASSQDPGQLNYGYTF. The DNA for the CDR3 is TGTGCCAGCAGCCAAGATCCAGGGCAGCTTAACTATGGCTACACCTTC.

V and J are TRBV6-1 and TRBJ2-3, with D maybe TRBD2 (6 bases). V was trimmed by 8 bases and J by 2 bases, leaving 11 bases between them. The length of the CDR3 is 13 residues. Germline-derived CDR1 and CDR2 are MNHNS and SASEGT. DNA of the CDR3: TGTGCCAGCGGGGACTGGTCCACAGATACGCAGTATTTT. Translated, it gives CASGDWSTDTQYF.

The chain combines TRBV27 with TRBJ1-1; the match to TRBD1 covers 11 bases. The V gene end was trimmed by 7 bases and the J gene end by 4 bases; junction bases not matched to a gene: 8. The V gene's germline CDR1 is MNHEY and CDR2 SMNVEV (reference sequence). This CDR3 spans 15 amino acids. The CDR3 DNA reads as TGTGCCAGCATCCTCTCCGGGACAGGGGGCACTGAAGCTTTCTTT. Translating it yields CASILSGTGGTEAFF.

The chain uses TRBV30 and TRBJ2-7; 7 nucleotides match TRBD1. CDR1 is GTSNPN, CDR2 SVGIG, per germline (reference sequence). This CDR3 region has 12 residues. Losses at the gene ends were 5 bases for V and 4 bases for J; bases not matched to a gene: 5. The CDR3 DNA sequence: TGTGCCTGGGGACAGGTGATGTACGAGCAGTACTTC. Encoded protein: CAWGQVMYEQYF.

This clone came up a few times. The chain links TRBV7-3 to TRBJ2-7, with 7 bases aligning to TRBD1. CDR1 is SGHTA, CDR2 FQGTGA, per germline. J was trimmed by 5 bases and V by 5 bases; bases with no gene match: 9. This CDR3 is 14 amino acids long. The CDR3 loop reads CASSPPHRGNEQYF. The CDR3 nucleotides read TGTGCCAGCAGCCCCCCCCACAGGGGCAACGAGCAGTACTTC.

In its sample, this clone was seen a few times. Other DNA sequences from this sample encode an identical CDR3 as well. This rearrangement joins TRBV5-1 to TRBJ1-1; D is unresolved. The V gene's germline CDR1 is SGHRS and CDR2 YFSETQ. The V and J ends lost 0 bases and 1 base respectively, with 4 bases between them. This CDR3 contains 13 residues. In nucleotides, the CDR3 is TGCGCCAGCAGCTTGGCGGGGAACACTGAAGCTTTCTTT. As protein: CASSLAGNTEAFF.

The gene calls are TRBV15 and TRBJ2-1; 12 bases agree with TRBD2. Unmatched junction bases numbered 21, after V lost 0 bases and J lost 3 bases. Germline CDR1 LNHNV, CDR2 YYDKDF (reference sequence). This CDR3 is 23 amino acids long. This chain's CDR3 is CATSREAGATGTSGWFGYNEQFF. The CDR3 DNA follows: TGTGCCACCAGCAGAGAGGCGGGGGCTACCGGGACTAGCGGGTGGTTCGGCTACAATGAGCAGTTCTTC.

The chain is built from TRBV7-2 and TRBJ1-6; D uncertain. The ends were cut back, 3 bases at V and 8 bases at J, with 20 bases in the middle. The CDR3 runs 17 residues. Germline CDR1 SGHTA, CDR2 FQGNSA. CDR3 in DNA: TGTGCCAGCAGCTTGCGTTATATAATAGAGGGCGATTCACCCCTCCACTTT. It yields the protein CASSLRYIIEGDSPLHF.

The chain employs TRBV10-3 and TRBJ2-7; 9 bases agree with TRBD1. The CDR3 runs 12 residues. Looked up from germline, CDR1 is ENHRY and CDR2 is SYGVKD. V gave up 8 bases and J gave up 1 base; unmatched junction bases: 0. The CDR3 reads CAIGTGSYEQYF. In nucleotides, the CDR3 is TGTGCCATCGGGACAGGGTCCTACGAGCAGTACTTC.

The chain combines TRBV6-5 with TRBJ1-5; tentative D call: TRBD1 (5 bases). Germline V gives CDR1 MNHEY, CDR2 SVGAGI. There are 13 residues in the CDR3. The V end was cut by 2 bases, the J end by 7 bases, with 9 bases between. As DNA, the CDR3 is TGTGCCAGCAGTTACACCAGGGAACAGCCCCAGCATTTT. Amino acids: CASSYTREQPQHF.

The rearrangement joins TRBV6-5 to TRBJ2-1; D might be TRBD1 (6 bases). The germline V gene encodes CDR1 MNHEY and CDR2 SVGAGI. V lost 2 bases to trimming and J lost 6 bases, with 8 bases between them. The CDR3 runs to 13 residues. CDR3 in DNA: TGTGCCAGCAGTTACATGACAGGCAATGAGCAGTTCTTC. It translates to CASSYMTGNEQFF.

This chain joins TRBV6-5 and TRBJ1-5; TRBD1 aligns across 9 bases. CDR3 length equals 12 residues. CDR1 is MNHEY, CDR2 SVGAGI, per germline. The V segment lost 7 bases and the J segment 9 bases; nucleotides outside the gene matches: 4. CDR3: CASNGQGPPQHF. CDR3 nucleotide sequence: TGTGCCAGCAATGGACAGGGGCCGCCCCAGCATTTT.

V and J are TRBV6-5 and TRBJ2-7, with a possible D match to TRBD1 (7 bases). Between the trimmed V and J ends, which lost 5 bases and 3 bases, there was a span of 11 bases. Looked up from germline, CDR1 is MNHEY and CDR2 is SVGAGI. The CDR3 is made up of 13 amino acids. CDR3: CASSGRGVYEQYF. CDR3 nucleotides: TGTGCCAGCAGTGGCAGGGGGGTCTACGAGCAGTACTTC.

The rearrangement joins TRBV19 to TRBJ1-1, with TRBD1 matching over 7 bases. CDR3 length equals 15 residues. In germline, CDR1 is LNHDA, CDR2 SQIVND (reference sequence). V lost 3 bases to trimming and J lost 0 bases; unmatched junction nucleotides: 4. CDR3: CASSIIGGMNTEAFF. For the CDR3, the DNA is TGTGCCAGTAGTATTATAGGGGGCATGAACACTGAAGCTTTCTTT.

This chain links TRBV15 with TRBJ2-1; 8 bases match TRBD1. The CDR3 sequence is 14 residues long. CDR1 LNHNV and CDR2 YYDKDF come from the germline V gene (reference sequence). V dropped 3 bases and J dropped 9; count of bases not matched to a gene: 7. CDR3 nucleotide sequence: TGTGCCACCAGCAGGCAGGGGGCCTTTGGTGAGCAGTTCTTC. Translated: CATSRQGAFGEQFF.

The chain uses TRBV15 and TRBJ1-5; D remains ambiguous. Trimming stripped 3 bases from V and 2 bases from J, with 8 bases between. Germline-derived CDR1 and CDR2 are LNHNV and YYDKDF (reference sequence). The CDR3 extends over 14 amino acids. DNA of the CDR3: TGTGCCACCAGCAGCAGGTCACGCAATCAGCCCCAGCATTTT. It codes for CATSSRSRNQPQHF.

V usage is TRBV14 and J usage is TRBJ2-1; TRBD2 might be the D (6 bases). The CDR3 has 16 residues. Germline V gene sequence: CDR1 SGHDN, CDR2 FVKESK. The V end lost 4 bases, the J end lost 3 bases, and 16 bases lay between the germline ends. The CDR3 sequence: CASSPTAGLIYNEQFF. The DNA for the CDR3 is TGTGCCAGCAGCCCTACCGCGGGACTCATCTACAATGAGCAGTTCTTC.

The chain uses TRBV7-9 and TRBJ2-1; D ambiguous. The germline gives CDR1 SEHNR, CDR2 FQNEAQ (reference sequence). The CDR3 extends over 11 amino acids. Trimming removed 7 bases from V and 4 bases from J, with 5 bases in between. Written as DNA, the CDR3 is TGTGCCAGCAACGGTTACAATGAGCAGTTCTTC. This translates into CASNGYNEQFF. Full variable domain (rest looked up from reference TRBV7-9 and TRBJ2-1): DTGVSQNPRHKITKRGQNVTFRCDPISEHNRLYWYRQTLGQGPEFLTYFQNEAQLEKSRLLSDRFSAERPKGSFSTLEIQRTEQGDSAMYLCASNGYNEQFFGPGTRLTVL.

The genes are TRBV2 and TRBJ1-5; D call uncertain. The germline CDR1 and CDR2 sequences are SNHLY and FYNNEI. The V gene lost 3 bases and the J gene lost 4 bases, with 25 bases spanning the gap. There are 19 residues in the CDR3. This chain's CDR3 is CASSERAPRPYLENQPQHF. The CDR3 region has the DNA TGTGCCAGCAGTGAGCGGGCGCCCAGGCCATACCTAGAAAATCAGCCCCAGCATTTT.

This chain joins TRBV5-6 and TRBJ1-2, with 12 bases matching TRBD1. Trimming took 3 bases from V and 2 from J; bases not matched to a gene: 2. The CDR3 is 15 residues long. In germline, CDR1 is SGHDT, CDR2 YYEEEE. CDR3 region: CASSYGTGGNYGYTF. In DNA, the CDR3 is TGTGCCAGCAGCTACGGGACAGGGGGCAACTATGGCTACACCTTC.

The rearrangement links TRBV28 to TRBJ1-2; perhaps TRBD1 as D (6 bases). Looked up from germline, CDR1 is MDHEN and CDR2 is SYDVKM. Between the trimmed V and J ends, which lost 5 bases and 6 bases, there was a span of 19 bases. The CDR3 loop spans 15 amino acids. The DNA of the CDR3 is TGTGCCAGCAGTCCACCCCCAGCGGGGGGCCATGGCTACACCTTC. Amino acid sequence: CASSPPPAGGHGYTF.

The rearrangement uses TRBV19 and TRBJ2-7; 11 bases are shared with TRBD2. Trimming at V came to 6 bases and at J to 3 bases, leaving 7 bases not matched to a gene. The germline CDR1 and CDR2 sequences are LNHDA and SQIVND (reference sequence). CDR3 length: 15 residues. CDR3 sequence (DNA): TGTGCCAGTAGGCCTCTAGCGGGAGGAAACTACGAGCAGTACTTC. Its protein is CASRPLAGGNYEQYF.

The chain has TRBV5-1 and TRBJ2-1, with D unresolved. Trimming took 0 bases from V and 0 from J, leaving 10 bases between them. The germline gives CDR1 SGHRS, CDR2 YFSETQ. The CDR3 covers 16 residues. The CDR3 region is CASSLVAPSSYNEQFF. Here the CDR3 DNA reads TGCGCCAGCAGCTTGGTGGCTCCTAGCTCCTACAATGAGCAGTTCTTC.

For this clone: One end of the junction does not line up with germline, which may come from a read error. This chain connects TRBV4-2 to TRBJ2-1; tentatively, D is TRBD2 (5 bases). The CDR3 sequence is 11 residues long. CDR1 is LGHNA and CDR2 is YNFKEQ in the germline V gene. CDR3 nucleotides: TGTGCCAGCAGCTCCGGCGGGCCGGCGATCTTC. This gives the protein CASSSGGPAIF.

The CDR3 region is CASSDISSGNTIYF. In DNA form, the CDR3 reads TGTGCCAGTAGCGACATAAGCTCTGGAAACACCATATATTTT. V gene TRBV19 combines with J gene TRBJ1-3, with D unresolved. Germline V lookup: CDR1 LNHDA, CDR2 SQIVND (reference sequence). This CDR3 region has 14 residues. The V and J ends lost 6 bases and 0 bases respectively, with 9 bases between them.

V usage is TRBV7-6 and J usage is TRBJ2-1; the match to TRBD1 covers 7 bases. Per the germline V gene, CDR1 is SGHVS and CDR2 is FNYEAQ. V was pared by 5 bases and J by 3 bases, with 7 bases of the junction left unmatched. The CDR3 spans 15 residues. CDR3 in amino acids: CASSAPGQSYNEQFF. DNA of the CDR3: TGTGCCAGCAGCGCTCCGGGACAGAGCTACAATGAGCAGTTCTTC.

The rearrangement joins TRBV5-8 to TRBJ2-1; D is ambiguous. The CDR3 spans 13 residues. Trimming cost V 4 bases and J 0 bases, with 5 bases left between them. Looked up from germline, CDR1 is SGHTS and CDR2 is YDEGEE. The CDR3 is CASSPSSYNEQFF. The CDR3 region has the DNA TGTGCCAGCAGCCCGAGCTCCTACAATGAGCAGTTCTTC.

This clone appeared a few times. The V call is TRBV4-1, the J call TRBJ2-1; D perhaps matches TRBD2 (6 bases). Germline V lookup: CDR1 MGHRA, CDR2 YSYEKL. The CDR3 loop spans 15 amino acids. Trimming removed 0 bases at V and 4 bases at J, with 10 bases between. CDR3: CASSQDQGGYNEQFF. CDR3 DNA: TGCGCCAGCAGCCAAGATCAGGGAGGATACAATGAGCAGTTCTTC.

DNA of the CDR3: TGTGCCAGCAGCGGAGGACAGGTTTTTATAGGGGGCTACACCTTC. It yields the protein CASSGGQVFIGGYTF. The V call is TRBV5-5, the J call TRBJ1-2; 7 nucleotides line up with TRBD1. The trim removed 4 bases at V and 8 bases at J, leaving 14 bases unmatched. CDR1 is SGHKS, CDR2 YYEKEE, per germline (reference sequence). The length of the CDR3 is 15 residues.

This clone was observed a single time. J is TRBJ2-5 and V is TRBV7-2; the match to TRBD2 covers 12 bases. V lost 5 bases and J lost 4; bases outside the gene matches: 8. The V gene's germline CDR1 is SGHTA and CDR2 FQGNSA. The CDR3 has 16 residues. The chain's CDR3 is CASSPQLAGGGETQYF. CDR3 DNA: TGTGCCAGCAGCCCCCAACTAGCGGGGGGAGGAGAGACCCAGTACTTC.

This chain joins TRBV11-2 and TRBJ1-2; TRBD1 is a possible D gene (5 bases). V lost 4 bases to trimming and J lost 0 bases, with 12 bases between them. The germline gives CDR1 SGHAT, CDR2 FQNNGV. The CDR3 has 15 amino acids. CDR3 region: CASSSTRTPNYGYTF. CDR3 coding DNA: TGTGCCAGCAGCTCAACACGGACACCTAACTATGGCTACACCTTC.